These 21 T cell receptor beta chains came from one sample sequenced in a study of PD-L1 blockade in urothelial cancer. The repertoire was sequenced with immunoSEQ multiplex PCR; TCRdb's copy has only in-frame clones and lacks some. This repertoire shows 35,000 or so clones, 84% found once; its top ten account for 15% to 18%. The time point: pretreatment peripheral blood. Specimen: PBMCs, collected around atezolizumab (anti-PD-L1) treatment. The receptors originated from a man between 60 and 75 years old with urothelial cancer.

This chain joins TRBV10-3 and TRBJ1-1, with D uncertain. The germline gives CDR1 ENHRY, CDR2 SYGVKD. The CDR3 runs to 15 residues. Between the trimmed V and J ends, which lost 0 bases and 0 bases, there was a span of 8 bases. The CDR3 coding sequence is TGTGCCATCAGTGAGTCTAAACAGATGAACACTGAAGCTTTCTTT. As protein: CAISESKQMNTEAFF.

The chain carries TRBV5-1 and TRBJ2-5; D remains ambiguous. V dropped 0 bases and J dropped 5 bases, with 5 bases sitting between them. Germline V lookup: CDR1 SGHRS, CDR2 YFSETQ. The CDR3 length is 12 residues. CDR3: CASSLAMETQYF. The CDR3 DNA reads as TGCGCCAGCAGCTTGGCCATGGAGACCCAGTACTTC.

This clone was detected only once. DNA for the CDR3: TGTGCCAGTAGTACATCGACAGGGCCTGGAAACACCATATATTTT. Translation gives CASSTSTGPGNTIYF. V gene TRBV19 combines with J gene TRBJ1-3; 7 bases line up with TRBD1. This CDR3 region has 15 residues. J was trimmed by 2 bases and V by 4 bases; bases with no gene match: 5. Germline loops: CDR1 LNHDA, CDR2 SQIVND (reference sequence).

V gene TRBV25-1 combines with J gene TRBJ2-1; 12 nucleotides match TRBD2. This CDR3 region has 16 residues. Trimming at V came to 3 bases and at J to 0 bases, leaving 0 bases not matched to a gene. In germline, CDR1 is MGHDK, CDR2 SYGVNS. The CDR3 nucleotides are TGTGCCAGCAGTGAGGGACTAGCGGGCTCCTACAATGAGCAGTTCTTC. Amino acids: CASSEGLAGSYNEQFF.

V is TRBV7-3 and J is TRBJ1-2; D remains unclear. CDR1 SGHTA and CDR2 FQGTGA come from the germline V gene. The V and J ends lost 1 base and 6 bases respectively, with 15 bases between them. The CDR3 sequence is 15 residues long. CDR3 sequence (DNA): TGTGCCAGCAGCTTAAGGGCAGAGGGAGTGGATGGCTACACCTTC. Amino acids: CASSLRAEGVDGYTF.

This chain links TRBV7-8 with TRBJ2-7; D call uncertain. V shed 4 bases and J shed 3 bases, with 13 bases lying between them. CDR1 and CDR2 from the germline V gene are SGHVS and FQNEAQ. The CDR3 has 14 amino acids. The CDR3 DNA reads as TGTGCCAGCAGCTCCAGGTTAAGTGTCTACGAGCAGTACTTC. This translates into CASSSRLSVYEQYF.

For this clone: An end of the junction does not agree with germline; a read error may underlie this. J is TRBJ2-2 and V is TRBV9; maybe TRBD1 (5 bases). This CDR3 region has 17 residues. The germline V gene has CDR1 SGDLS and CDR2 YYNGEE. The CDR3 region has the DNA TGTGCCAGCAGGGTAGGGGTAGCTGCAACGGCCACCGGGGAGCTGTTTTTT. Translating it yields CASRVGVAATATGELFF.

This clone was counted a few times. V and J are TRBV2 and TRBJ2-5; 7 nucleotides agree with TRBD2. The germline CDR1 and CDR2 sequences are SNHLY and FYNNEI. This CDR3 region has 12 residues. V was pared by 10 bases and J by 2 bases, with 4 bases of the junction left unmatched. The CDR3 bases are TGTGCCACTAGACTAGCTCAAGAGACCCAGTACTTC. Its translation is CATRLAQETQYF. Complete variable domain (other parts from reference TRBV2 and TRBJ2-5): EPEVTQTPSHQVTQMGQEVILRCVPISNHLYFYWYRQILGQKVEFLVSFYNNEISEKSEIFDDQFSVERPDGSNFTLKIRSTKLEDSAMYFCATRLAQETQYFGPGTRLLVL.

This clone was counted only a few times. J is TRBJ1-6 and V is TRBV7-6; the D gene is possibly TRBD1 (6 bases). The CDR3 sequence is 14 residues long. The germline V and J ends were trimmed by 4 bases and 7 bases, with 11 bases remaining between them. Germline V gene data show CDR1 as SGHVS and CDR2 as FNYEAQ. The CDR3 region is CASSSTGSNSPLHF. The CDR3 DNA reads as TGTGCCAGCAGCTCGACAGGATCCAATTCACCCCTCCACTTT.

The J gene is TRBJ2-2, the V gene TRBV5-1; D unresolved. Germline lookup yields CDR1 SGHRS and CDR2 YFSETQ. The CDR3 spans 15 residues. Deletions cut 3 bases from V and 0 bases from J, with 9 bases between. The CDR3, as DNA: TGCGCCAGCAGCTCCAACAGAGCGAACACCGGGGAGCTGTTTTTT. This translates into CASSSNRANTGELFF. Supplemented by reference TRBV5-1 and TRBJ2-2, the full variable domain reads KAGVTQTPRYLIKTRGQQVTLSCSPISGHRSVSWYQQTPGQGLQFLFEYFSETQRNKGNFPGRFSGRQFSNSRSEMNVSTLELGDSALYLCASSSNRANTGELFFGEGSRLTVL.

This clone occurred a few times. The chain recombines TRBV5-8 with TRBJ2-5; D gene unclear. The V gene's germline CDR1 is SGHTS and CDR2 YDEGEE. The CDR3 sequence is 13 residues long. The V and J ends lost 2 bases and 5 bases respectively, with 10 bases between them. CDR3: CASSLGARETQYF. The CDR3, as DNA: TGTGCCAGCAGCTTAGGAGCCCGGGAGACCCAGTACTTC.

The sample holds one count of this clone. The chain joins TRBV9 to TRBJ1-4; 7 bases fit TRBD1. The CDR3 runs 15 residues. The germline gives CDR1 SGDLS, CDR2 YYNGEE. V trimming: 4 bases; J trimming: 0 bases; junction bases outside the gene matches: 3. CDR3 sequence (DNA): TGTGCCAGCAGCCCCGGACAGGCAACTAATGAAAAACTGTTTTTT. This translates into CASSPGQATNEKLFF.

The genes are TRBV5-1 and TRBJ2-5, with D perhaps matching TRBD1 (6 bases). The CDR3 is 12 residues long. The V gene's germline CDR1 is SGHRS and CDR2 YFSETQ. The V end was cut by 6 bases, the J end by 1 base, with 7 bases between. CDR3 DNA: TGCGCCAGCACGGACAGCCAAGAGACCCAGTACTTC. Translated, it gives CASTDSQETQYF.

V is TRBV7-2 and J is TRBJ2-1; the match to TRBD2 covers 7 bases. V lost 6 bases, J lost 9 bases, and 8 bases stayed unmatched. This CDR3 is 13 amino acids long. The germline CDR1 and CDR2 sequences are SGHTA and FQGNSA. The CDR3 spells CASRLGSGLEQFF. In DNA, the CDR3 is TGTGCCAGCAGGTTGGGTAGCGGGCTTGAGCAGTTCTTC.

The J gene is TRBJ2-5, the V gene TRBV12-5; a weak D match, TRBD1 (6 bases). Trimming pared 1 base from V and 5 bases from J, leaving 11 bases between. Per germline, CDR1 LGHNT and CDR2 FRNRAP. This CDR3 has 14 residues. The CDR3, as DNA: TGTGCTAGTGGTTTGGCGTCCAGGGGTGAGACCCAGTACTTC. Its translation is CASGLASRGETQYF.

With respect to this clone: One end of the junction does not line up with germline, which may come from a read error. The chain uses TRBV7-7 and TRBJ2-3, with TRBD2 as a possible D gene (6 bases). The germline V gene encodes CDR1 SSHAT and CDR2 FNYEAQ (reference sequence). The CDR3 totals 18 residues. The chain's CDR3 is CASSLALGLPGSTDTQYF. CDR3 nucleotide sequence: TGTGCTAGCAGCTTAGCGCTGGGACTCCCGGGTAGCACAGATACGCAGTATTTT.

The genes are TRBV28 and TRBJ2-2; D gene uncertain. The ends were cut back, 2 bases at V and 0 bases at J, with 10 bases in the middle. The germline V gene has CDR1 MDHEN and CDR2 SYDVKM. The CDR3 totals 16 residues. CDR3 DNA sequence: TGTGCCAGCAGTTTAGGTCCCAGGCCGAACACCGGGGAGCTGTTTTTT. Its protein product is CASSLGPRPNTGELFF.

J is TRBJ2-1 and V is TRBV7-9, with D possibly TRBD1 on 7 matching bases. The V end was cut by 5 bases, the J end by 0 bases, with 11 bases between. Germline V gene sequence: CDR1 SEHNR, CDR2 FQNEAQ (reference sequence). The CDR3 contains 15 residues. The CDR3 spells CASSPGGSSYNEQFF. The CDR3 DNA reads as TGTGCCAGCAGCCCAGGGGGGAGCTCCTACAATGAGCAGTTCTTC.

This rearrangement joins TRBV18 to TRBJ1-3, with a weak D call TRBD1 (6 bases). V was trimmed by 3 bases and J by 0 bases, leaving 12 bases between them. Germline-derived CDR1 and CDR2 are KGHSH and LQKENI. This CDR3 region has 16 residues. CDR3 coding DNA: TGTGCCAGCTCACCGGTAACCAGGGGCTCTGGAAACACCATATATTTT. Its translation: CASSPVTRGSGNTIYF.

The V and J genes are TRBV5-6 and TRBJ2-7, with no clear D. This CDR3 spans 12 amino acids. V was shortened by 1 base and J by 3 bases, with 5 bases between the two germline ends. Germline V gene data show CDR1 as SGHDT and CDR2 as YYEEEE. CDR3 sequence: CASSLNSYEQYF. CDR3 nucleotide sequence: TGTGCCAGCAGCTTGAACAGCTACGAGCAGTACTTC.

The rearrangement links TRBV2 to TRBJ2-2; possible D gene TRBD1, 5 bases. In germline, CDR1 is SNHLY, CDR2 FYNNEI. This CDR3 contains 13 residues. The CDR3 DNA reads TGTGCTGGGGCCCTCGAGTATAGCGGGGAGCTGTTTTTT. Its translation: CAGALEYSGELFF.